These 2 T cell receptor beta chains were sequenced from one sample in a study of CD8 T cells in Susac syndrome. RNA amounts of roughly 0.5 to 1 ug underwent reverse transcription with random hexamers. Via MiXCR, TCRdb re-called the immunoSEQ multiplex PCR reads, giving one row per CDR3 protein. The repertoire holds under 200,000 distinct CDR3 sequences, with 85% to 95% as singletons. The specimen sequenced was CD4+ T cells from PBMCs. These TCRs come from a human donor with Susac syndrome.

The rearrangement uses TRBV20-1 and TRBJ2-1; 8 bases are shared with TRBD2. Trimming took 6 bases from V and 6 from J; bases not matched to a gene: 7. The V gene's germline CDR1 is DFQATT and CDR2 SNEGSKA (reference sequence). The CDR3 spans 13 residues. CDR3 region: CSAGASGRNEQFF. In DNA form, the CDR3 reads TGCAGTGCCGGGGCTAGCGGGCGCAATGAGCAGTTCTTC.

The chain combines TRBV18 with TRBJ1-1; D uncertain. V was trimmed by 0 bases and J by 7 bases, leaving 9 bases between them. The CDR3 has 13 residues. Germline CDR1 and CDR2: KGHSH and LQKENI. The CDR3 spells CASSPPSELEAFF. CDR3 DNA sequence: TGTGCCAGCTCACCACCATCTGAACTTGAAGCTTTCTTT. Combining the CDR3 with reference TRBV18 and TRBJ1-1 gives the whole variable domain NAGVMQNPRHLVRRRGQEARLRCSPMKGHSHVYWYRQLPEEGLKFMVYLQKENIIDESGMPKERFSAEFPKEGPSILRIQQVVRGDSAAYFCASSPPSELEAFFGQGTRLTVV.